Each of the 17 T cell receptor beta chains below was sequenced from the same sample in a study of radiotherapy plus CTLA-4 blockade in lung cancer (dated by TCRdb to the late 2010s). Libraries were made using the immunoSEQ multiplex PCR assay. Not all clones reach the TCRdb copy of this immuneACCESS table, which keeps in-frame sequences only. Checked studies attribute under half of the gap to unresolved V genes and leave the rest unexplained. This sample gives over 80,000 clones in total; 83% of them show up just once. The leading ten clones occupy around 0.8% of the sample. Here the sequenced sample was peripheral blood, taken from a patient treated with radiotherapy plus ipilimumab. These receptors originate from a human donor with non-small cell lung cancer who had stable disease on radiotherapy plus ipilimumab.

The chain has TRBV10-1 and TRBJ1-1; possibly TRBD1 for D (6 bases). Trimming removed 6 bases from V and 0 bases from J, with 8 bases in between. Germline V CDR1 and CDR2: WNHNN, SYGVQD (reference sequence). This CDR3 is built from 13 residues. The CDR3 coding sequence is TGCGCCAGCAGACAGGGTCTGAACACTGAAGCTTTCTTT. It translates to CASRQGLNTEAFF.

The chain's CDR3 is CASKQGSGANVLTF. The DNA for the CDR3 is TGTGCCAGTAAGCAGGGTTCAGGGGCCAACGTCCTGACTTTC. The chain has TRBV19 and TRBJ2-6, with D possibly matching TRBD1 (5 bases). Germline V gene data show CDR1 as LNHDA and CDR2 as SQIVND (reference sequence). The CDR3 loop spans 14 amino acids. With 7 bases removed from V and 4 bases from J, the gap between germline ends came to 11 bases.

This rearrangement joins TRBV10-1 to TRBJ1-1, with D possibly TRBD1 on 5 matching bases. CDR3 length: 15 amino acids. The ends were cut back, 8 bases at V and 0 bases at J, with 16 bases in the middle. Germline-derived CDR1 and CDR2 are WNHNN and SYGVQD (reference sequence). CDR3 sequence: CASLSRDEMNTEAFF. The CDR3 DNA follows: TGCGCCAGCTTATCTAGGGACGAAATGAACACTGAAGCTTTCTTT.

The chain has TRBV27 and TRBJ2-5, with TRBD2 matching 7 bases. V was pared by 7 bases and J by 7 bases, with 9 bases of the junction left unmatched. Per germline, CDR1 MNHEY and CDR2 SMNVEV (reference sequence). CDR3 size: 13 residues. CDR3 region: CASNKGRESTQYF. Written as DNA, the CDR3 is TGTGCCAGCAACAAAGGGCGGGAGTCGACCCAGTACTTC.

This chain joins TRBV7-3 and TRBJ2-3, with TRBD2 as a possible D gene (6 bases). Per germline, CDR1 SGHTA and CDR2 FQGTGA. CDR3 length: 15 residues. Trimming left V 5 bases short and J 1 base short, with 13 bases between. The CDR3 loop reads CASSAQGTGTDTQYF. CDR3 sequence (DNA): TGTGCCAGCAGCGCCCAAGGGACTGGCACAGATACGCAGTATTTT.

The chain is built from TRBV2 and TRBJ2-6; unclear D gene. The CDR3 has 15 amino acids. Germline-derived CDR1 and CDR2 are SNHLY and FYNNEI. The V and J ends lost 3 bases and 2 bases respectively, with 8 bases between them. CDR3 nucleotides: TGTGCCAGCAGTGATTGGACGGCTGGGGCCAACGTCCTGACTTTC. Residues: CASSDWTAGANVLTF.

This chain uses TRBV11-2 with TRBJ2-1, with a weak D call TRBD2 (6 bases). This CDR3 comprises 15 residues. The germline gives CDR1 SGHAT, CDR2 FQNNGV. V shed 5 bases and J shed 0 bases, with 11 bases lying between them. CDR3 bases: TGTGCCAGCAGCCCGCTAGCGAGCTCCTACAATGAGCAGTTCTTC. Translation: CASSPLASSYNEQFF.

J is TRBJ1-5 and V is TRBV6-5; D is unclear. CDR1 is MNHEY and CDR2 is SVGAGI in the germline V gene. The CDR3 has 15 amino acids. The V end lost 6 bases, the J end lost 0 bases, and 12 bases lay between the germline ends. The CDR3 DNA follows: TGTGCCAGCAGACTAACCGAAGATAGCAATCAGCCCCAGCATTTT. This encodes CASRLTEDSNQPQHF.

The rearrangement uses TRBV27 and TRBJ1-1, with D possibly matching TRBD1 (6 bases). The CDR3 length is 14 residues. CDR1 is MNHEY and CDR2 is SMNVEV in the germline V gene (reference sequence). V was cut by 3 bases and J by 1 base, with 9 bases left in between. CDR3 sequence: CASSFSDRNTEAFF. Here the CDR3 DNA reads TGTGCCAGCAGTTTCTCGGACAGGAACACTGAAGCTTTCTTT.

The CDR3, as DNA: TGTGCCAGCAGCTTAAATGGCGGGGGAGAGACCCAGTACTTC. Amino acid sequence: CASSLNGGGETQYF. The rearrangement uses TRBV11-3 and TRBJ2-5, with 7 bases lining up with TRBD2. Unmatched junction bases numbered 4, after V lost 2 bases and J lost 4 bases. Germline CDR1 reads SGHNT; CDR2 reads YENEEA. This CDR3 contains 14 residues.

The chain is built from TRBV11-2 and TRBJ1-2; D gene unclear. Trimming took off 0 bases at V and 7 bases at J, with 12 bases between the two ends. The CDR3 runs to 14 residues. Germline V gene data show CDR1 as SGHAT and CDR2 as FQNNGV. CDR3: CASSLELGSSGYTF. CDR3 nucleotide sequence: TGTGCCAGCAGCTTAGAATTAGGGAGCTCTGGCTACACCTTC. The variable domain in full, completed from reference TRBV11-2 and TRBJ1-2, reads EAGVAQSPRYKIIEKRQSVAFWCNPISGHATLYWYQQILGQGPKLLIQFQNNGVVDDSQLPKDRFSAERLKGVDSTLKIQPAKLEDSAVYLCASSLELGSSGYTFGSGTRLTVV.

The gene calls are TRBV2 and TRBJ2-5; D is unclear. The length of the CDR3 is 11 residues. The germline V gene has CDR1 SNHLY and CDR2 FYNNEI. V was trimmed by 8 bases and J by 5 bases, leaving 9 bases between them. The CDR3 sequence: CASASGETQYF. The CDR3 DNA follows: TGTGCCAGCGCCTCTGGTGAGACCCAGTACTTC.

This chain uses TRBV6-5 with TRBJ1-2; TRBD1 might be the D (6 bases). The germline CDR1 and CDR2 sequences are MNHEY and SVGAGI. Trimming stripped 0 bases from V and 5 bases from J, with 13 bases between. The CDR3 spans 15 residues. CDR3 sequence (DNA): TGTGCCAGCAGTTACTCCTCGGGGGCGGGATATGGCTACACCTTC. Translating gives CASSYSSGAGYGYTF.

The gene calls are TRBV10-3 and TRBJ2-7; D not resolved. The V and J ends lost 2 bases and 2 bases respectively, with 7 bases between them. The CDR3 sequence is 13 residues long. Germline-derived CDR1 and CDR2 are ENHRY and SYGVKD. The CDR3 coding sequence is TGTGCCATCAGTGAGGGCAGCCCCTACGAGCAGTACTTC. Its protein product is CAISEGSPYEQYF.

This chain joins TRBV4-2 and TRBJ1-4, with D maybe TRBD1 (5 bases). V shed 2 bases and J shed 7 bases, with 17 bases lying between them. This CDR3 region has 16 residues. Germline loops: CDR1 LGHNA, CDR2 YNFKEQ. CDR3 nucleotides: TGTGCCAGCAGCCAACTAGGAGGAGTACAGGTTGAAAAACTGTTTTTT. Translation gives CASSQLGGVQVEKLFF.

This clone was observed a single time. The chain has TRBV6-5 and TRBJ1-1; 7 bases are shared with TRBD1. The ends lost 2 bases at V and 3 bases at J; junction bases unmatched: 9. This CDR3 has 16 amino acids. Germline assignment: CDR1 MNHEY and CDR2 SVGAGI. This CDR3 is CASSYRGRVVDTEAFF. The CDR3 coding sequence is TGTGCCAGCAGTTACAGGGGGCGCGTCGTGGACACTGAAGCTTTCTTT.

The chain recombines TRBV5-1 with TRBJ1-1; D is uncertain. Looked up from germline, CDR1 is SGHRS and CDR2 is YFSETQ. The CDR3 extends over 17 amino acids. V was clipped by 0 bases and J by 1 base, with 16 bases between them. The CDR3 here is CASSLEALISTNTEAFF. The CDR3, as DNA: TGCGCCAGCAGCTTGGAAGCTCTGATCTCGACGAACACTGAAGCTTTCTTT.